This is a list of T cell receptor beta chains from one sample in a study of beta chain features in type 1 diabetes. Assay: immunoSEQ multiplex PCR; the TCRdb copy retains only in-frame clones and omits some. The sample lists about 370,000 clones, about 10% occurring once. Material: central memory CD4+ T cells from blood. Source of these receptors: a man under 40 with type 1 diabetes. CDR3s include the opening cysteine and the closing phenylalanine or tryptophan. D genes are given only for firm matches. Only part of the rows carry a size: once, few, many, or a class if the clone is expanded.

d_gene: NA; abundance: NA; v_gene: TRBV7-3; j_gene: TRBJ1-1; CDR3nt: TGTGCCAGCAGCAGGACATCGAACACTGAAGCTTTCTTT; CDR3aa: CASSRTSNTEAFF
d_gene: NA; abundance: few; v_gene: TRBV4-2; j_gene: TRBJ2-3; CDR3nt: TGTGCCAGCAGCCAAGATCGGAGGGATACGCAGTATTTT; CDR3aa: CASSQDRRDTQYF
d_gene: NA; abundance: few; v_gene: TRBV14; j_gene: TRBJ1-6; CDR3nt: TGTGCCAGCAGCCTTGCGGAGGGACCCCTCCACTTT; CDR3aa: CASSLAEGPLHF
d_gene: NA; abundance: few; v_gene: TRBV30; j_gene: TRBJ2-3; CDR3nt: TGTGCCTGGAACCCCGGACTCAGCACAGATACGCAGTATTTT; CDR3aa: CAWNPGLSTDTQYF
d_gene: NA; abundance: NA; v_gene: TRBV18; j_gene: TRBJ1-1; CDR3nt: TGTGCCAGCTCAGCCAGGGGCGTGAACACTGAAGCTTTCTTT; CDR3aa: CASSARGVNTEAFF
d_gene: NA; abundance: few; v_gene: TRBV30; j_gene: TRBJ2-5; CDR3nt: TGTGCCTGGAGTAACCCGTTCTCGCGAGAGACCCAGTACTTC; CDR3aa: CAWSNPFSRETQYF
d_gene: NA; abundance: few; v_gene: TRBV5-1; j_gene: TRBJ2-1; CDR3nt: TGCGCCACCACAATGGGGGAGGGGGCCTACAATGAGCAGTTCTTC; CDR3aa: CATTMGEGAYNEQFF
d_gene: NA; abundance: NA; v_gene: TRBV13; j_gene: TRBJ2-7; CDR3nt: TGTGCCAGCAGCTTAGCTCCGTCTTATTCACCGAGTAGTGTCTTC; CDR3aa: CASSLAPSYSPSSVF
d_gene: TRBD2; abundance: NA; v_gene: TRBV2; j_gene: TRBJ2-5; CDR3nt: TGTGCCAGCAGTCCCACCGGGGGGGGCGAGACCCAGTACTTC; CDR3aa: CASSPTGGGETQYF
d_gene: NA; abundance: few; v_gene: TRBV30; j_gene: TRBJ2-3; CDR3nt: TGTGCCTGGAGTCTTATTCCGGATACGCAGTATTTT; CDR3aa: CAWSLIPDTQYF
d_gene: TRBD1; abundance: NA; v_gene: TRBV7-2; j_gene: TRBJ1-5; CDR3nt: TGTGCCAGCAGCCACAGGGGTTTGAATCAGCCCCAGCATTTT; CDR3aa: CASSHRGLNQPQHF
d_gene: TRBD2; abundance: NA; v_gene: TRBV7-2; j_gene: TRBJ2-7; CDR3nt: TGTGCCAGCAGCTTCGTAGCGGGAGTTACCTCCTACGAGCAGTACTTC; CDR3aa: CASSFVAGVTSYEQYF
d_gene: TRBD2; abundance: NA; v_gene: TRBV18; j_gene: TRBJ2-1; CDR3nt: TGTGCCAGCTCACCCCGTGGCGGGAGGGCCCTAAATGAGCAGTTCTTC; CDR3aa: CASSPRGGRALNEQFF
d_gene: NA; abundance: few; v_gene: TRBV5-1; j_gene: TRBJ1-1; CDR3nt: TGCGCCAGCAGCATTGATAACACTGAAGCTTTCTTT; CDR3aa: CASSIDNTEAFF
d_gene: NA; abundance: NA; v_gene: TRBV19; j_gene: TRBJ1-5; CDR3nt: TGTGCCAGTAGTATAAGCCGGGGGGGTGCGGATCAGCCCCAGCATTTT; CDR3aa: CASSISRGGADQPQHF
d_gene: NA; abundance: many; v_gene: TRBV14; j_gene: TRBJ2-3; CDR3nt: TGTGCCAGCAGCCTACTAGGTAGCACAGATACGCAGTATTTT; CDR3aa: CASSLLGSTDTQYF
d_gene: TRBD2; abundance: NA; v_gene: TRBV28; j_gene: TRBJ2-1; CDR3nt: TGTGCCAGCAGTTTCGCGGGAGGGAACTACAATGAGCAGTTCTTC; CDR3aa: CASSFAGGNYNEQFF
d_gene: NA; abundance: NA; v_gene: TRBV2; j_gene: TRBJ1-6; CDR3nt: TGTGCCAGCAGTGCCGGGACGTTAGGGTCACCCCTCCACTTT; CDR3aa: CASSAGTLGSPLHF
d_gene: NA; abundance: NA; v_gene: TRBV7-3; j_gene: TRBJ2-3; CDR3nt: TGTGCCAGCAGCTTGGGTCTAGCGCATAGATTCACAGATACGCAGTATTTT; CDR3aa: CASSLGLAHRFTDTQYF
d_gene: NA; abundance: NA; v_gene: TRBV5-1; j_gene: TRBJ1-1; CDR3nt: TGCGCCAGCAGCTTGGATACAGGGAACACTGAAGCTTTCTTT; CDR3aa: CASSLDTGNTEAFF
d_gene: NA; abundance: NA; v_gene: TRBV6-5; j_gene: TRBJ2-7; CDR3nt: TGTGCCAGCAGTCGGGACCAGAGCTACGAGCAGTACTTC; CDR3aa: CASSRDQSYEQYF
d_gene: NA; abundance: NA; v_gene: TRBV27; j_gene: TRBJ1-5; CDR3nt: TGTGCCAGCAGTTTTCGGGGGGATCAGCCCCAGCATTTT; CDR3aa: CASSFRGDQPQHF
d_gene: NA; abundance: NA; v_gene: TRBV30; j_gene: TRBJ1-5; CDR3nt: TGTGCCTGGAGTTCGGTTATAGGGGCGGCAAGCAATCAGCCCCAGCATTTT; CDR3aa: CAWSSVIGAASNQPQHF
d_gene: NA; abundance: few; v_gene: TRBV25-1; j_gene: TRBJ2-5; CDR3nt: TGTGCCAGCAGTGCACACAGGACACTACAAGAGACCCAGTACTTC; CDR3aa: CASSAHRTLQETQYF
d_gene: NA; abundance: NA; v_gene: TRBV28; j_gene: TRBJ1-3; CDR3nt: TGTGCCAGCAGAACAGGGTCTGCCGGAAACACCATATATTTT; CDR3aa: CASRTGSAGNTIYF
d_gene: NA; abundance: NA; v_gene: TRBV7-2; j_gene: TRBJ2-1; CDR3nt: TGTGCCAGCAGTTTGCAGGGGAACTCCTACAATGAGCAGTTCTTC; CDR3aa: CASSLQGNSYNEQFF
d_gene: TRBD1; abundance: few; v_gene: TRBV6-6; j_gene: TRBJ1-5; CDR3nt: TGTGCCAGCAGTCCAGGGGGCATCGGCCAGCCCCAGCATTTT; CDR3aa: CASSPGGIGQPQHF
d_gene: NA; abundance: few; v_gene: TRBV7-9; j_gene: TRBJ2-1; CDR3nt: TGTGCCAGCAGCGCTACAGGGAAAGGCTACAATGAGCAGTTCTTC; CDR3aa: CASSATGKGYNEQFF
d_gene: NA; abundance: few; v_gene: TRBV5-4; j_gene: TRBJ2-1; CDR3nt: TGTGCCAGCAGCTTGGGGGCGAGGGTCGGTGCCTACAATGAGCAGTTCTTC; CDR3aa: CASSLGARVGAYNEQFF
d_gene: NA; abundance: NA; v_gene: TRBV6-4; j_gene: TRBJ1-1; CDR3nt: TGTGCCTCCAGAGGAAGTTGGCAGGGAGTATCTGAAGCTTTCTTT; CDR3aa: CASRGSWQGVSEAFF
d_gene: NA; abundance: NA; v_gene: TRBV19; j_gene: TRBJ1-4; CDR3nt: TGTGCCAGTAGTCCAGGACTCCTTGCAACTAATGAAAAACTGTTTTTT; CDR3aa: CASSPGLLATNEKLFF
d_gene: TRBD2; abundance: few; v_gene: TRBV2; j_gene: TRBJ2-7; CDR3nt: TGTGCCAGCAGCTTAGGGCTAGCGGGAGGCCACGAGCAGTACTTC; CDR3aa: CASSLGLAGGHEQYF
d_gene: TRBD1; abundance: NA; v_gene: TRBV7-9; j_gene: TRBJ1-3; CDR3nt: TGTGCCAGCAGCTTCGGGACAGGGGATGGAAACACCATATATTTT; CDR3aa: CASSFGTGDGNTIYF
d_gene: NA; abundance: NA; v_gene: TRBV9; j_gene: TRBJ2-3; CDR3nt: TGTGCCAGCAGCGTAGCAATAGTCGCCGGTTATGGTACGCAGTATTTT; CDR3aa: CASSVAIVAGYGTQYF
d_gene: TRBD1; abundance: few; v_gene: TRBV28; j_gene: TRBJ1-2; CDR3nt: TGTGCCAGCAGTTGGGGGACAGGACTCTATGGCTACACCTTC; CDR3aa: CASSWGTGLYGYTF